Here is one TCR beta chain with its context. The CDR3 has 14 residues. J gave up 4 bases and V 3 bases, and 9 bases lay outside the gene matches. Germline V gene sequence: CDR1 SQVTM, CDR2 ANQGSEA. Only in-frame clones appear in the TCRdb table, and some are missing; sequencing was by immunoSEQ multiplex PCR. The table includes about 610,000 clones, approximately 88% detected once. The sample is drawn from a study of shared T cell receptors in the human thymus. These data also formed part of another study, on human thymus T cells. As that study records: Donors were healthy Finnish infants having corrective surgery for congenital heart defects. In corrective heart surgery, resections were taken, and these provided the thymus tissue. Thymic and blood repertoires seemed to show skewed V and J gene use. Related studies noted strongly shared thymic repertoires across unrelated people.

This clonotype originated in a boy younger than two with a congenital heart defect. The sample was thymocytes. The V gene is TRBV29-1, the J gene TRBJ2-7, with 7 positions matching TRBD1. CDR3: CSVEARGMGYEQYF. The CDR3 DNA sequence: TGCAGCGTTGAGGCCAGGGGGATGGGATACGAGCAGTACTTC.